This TCR beta chain derives from a study of blood T cell repertoires in COVID-19 (dated by TCRdb to between 2020 and 2021). About the full investigation: Collaborator samples came from the United States, Italy and Spain and covered acute and convalescent phases of COVID-19. The prospective study material was composed of cDNA or gDNA derived from T cells, B-cell-depleted T cells, or PBMCs. Sample metadata almost always included a de-identified subject ID, COVID-19 status, age in years and sex. The samples were drawn from the first 160 participants of the ongoing ImmuneRACE study and from roughly 1,300 subjects provided by 6 global collaborators. Where available, HLA class I and class II types were taken from metadata supplied by the sample provider and were not determined by assay-based typing. The repertoires were released in a freely available public database meant as a resource for research on the immune response to SARS-CoV-2. The dataset comprised deeply sampled blood TCRbeta repertoires from subjects exposed to, actively infected with, or recovered from COVID-19.

In regard to this clone: The antigen it recognizes is unknown. Within one base of it there is no much larger clone, and no base qualities were kept.

Overall results and qualifications from the work: Clinical and demographic metadata were provided uncurated, with the amount varying by source and participant.

Whole blood was collected in K2EDTA tubes by collaborating institutions according to the institutions' own protocols. For TCRbeta analysis, collaborators shipped samples as frozen whole blood, isolated PBMCs, or DNA extracted from either of those sample types. The immunoSEQ Assay, a bias-controlled multiplex PCR, was used to amplify TCRbeta CDR3 regions from genomic DNA. In the original analysis: Nucleated cell counts per sample were estimated from amplification of reference gene primers within the assay. To quantify the absolute abundance of each unique TCRbeta CDR3 rearrangement, sequence reads were collapsed and filtered. For each sample, productive Simpson clonality was calculated as the square root of Simpson's diversity index across productive rearrangements. The source is immuneACCESS, and TCRdb retained only in-frame sequences with V and J called. Part of the clones is not carried over; for the studies checked, unresolved V genes explain less than half of this, and the remainder is unexplained. The V and J calls and clone size come from that table; D and trimming were worked out from the DNA. Recorded for this sample are more than 100,000 clones; around 89% of them occurred a single time. 18% of the sample rests with the top ten.

The V and J ends are trimmed by 2 bases and 13 bases, leaving 20 bases between them. Per the germline V gene (reference sequence), GTSNPN is the CDR1 and SVGIG is the CDR2. The CDR3 contains 14 residues, cysteine and phenylalanine counted. Solely the CDR3 DNA is kept, with 42 bases framed from the first base. This chain joins TRBV30 to TRBJ1-4, with an unclear D gene assignment. The sequenced sample was peripheral blood. The source is a man aged 45-65 years with active or convalescent COVID-19. For the CDR3, the sequence is CAWSPPSRTGVLFF. The nucleotides read TGTGCCTGGAGTCCCCCTTCGAGGACCGGGGTACTGTTTTTT.